This T cell receptor beta chain was sequenced in a study of cytomegalovirus exposure and HLA in healthy donors. The length of the CDR3 is 14 residues. The V gene's germline CDR1 is SGDLS and CDR2 YYNGEE. Losses at the gene ends were 3 bases for V and 5 bases for J; bases not matched to a gene: 5. In this sample, this clone turned up once. The protocol was immunoSEQ multiplex PCR, while the TCRdb copy is restricted to in-frame clones and leaves out a portion. The data hold 150,000 to 180,000 clones, with about 86% observed a single time. The TCR was taken from a human donor in good health. Sequenced sample: PBMCs. The rearrangement uses TRBV9 and TRBJ2-3; 8 nucleotides match TRBD2. The DNA for the CDR3 is TGTGCCAGCAGCGCTACTAGCGGTAGAGATACGCAGTATTTT. This sequence encodes CASSATSGRDTQYF.